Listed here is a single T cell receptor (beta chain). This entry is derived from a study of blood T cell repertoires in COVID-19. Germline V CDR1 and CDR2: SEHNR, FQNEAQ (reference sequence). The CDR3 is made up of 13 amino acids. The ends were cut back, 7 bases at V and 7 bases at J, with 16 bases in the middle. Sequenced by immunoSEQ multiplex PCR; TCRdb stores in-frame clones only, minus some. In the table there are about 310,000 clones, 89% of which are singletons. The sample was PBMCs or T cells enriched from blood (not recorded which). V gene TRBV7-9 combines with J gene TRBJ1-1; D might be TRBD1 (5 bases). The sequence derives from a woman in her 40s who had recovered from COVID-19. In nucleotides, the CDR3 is TGTGCCAGCACCCCTAACCGGGGGGATGAAGCTTTCTTT. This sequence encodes CASTPNRGDEAFF.